The following is a T cell receptor beta chain sequence with its context. This sample is part of a study of blood T cell repertoires in COVID-19. The overall study: Donors in the United States, Italy and Spain gave samples during acute or convalescent COVID-19.

V was pared by 3 bases and J by 6 bases, with 7 bases of the junction left unmatched. CDR3 length equals 15 residues. Germline values: CDR1 SGDLS, CDR2 YYNGEE. In the original processing: Amplification from reference gene primers served as the basis for estimated nucleated cell counts. Only in-frame clones appear in the TCRdb table, and some are missing; sequencing was by immunoSEQ multiplex PCR. V and J calls plus clone size are reproduced from that table; the DNA served to infer D and trimming. The table has about 160,000 clones, about 81% seen once. Sequencing was done on a sample of peripheral blood. The receptor comes from a human donor in a cohort sampled during active COVID-19. The V and J genes are TRBV9 and TRBJ1-2; 11 nucleotides align to TRBD1. The CDR3 bases are TGTGCCAGCAGCGAGAGGGACAGGGGGTGGAATGGCTACACCTTC. It is translated as CASSERDRGWNGYTF.